This is a list of T cell receptor beta chains from one sample in a study of blood T cell repertoires in COVID-19. The method was immunoSEQ multiplex PCR; TCRdb's version includes in-frame clones alone and lacks a portion of them. The data contain 40,000 to 55,000 clones, about 90% of them seen just once; the ten biggest clones take up 6% to 6.5%. The source material was peripheral blood. The receptors were sampled from a man in his 70s with active COVID-19. Each CDR3 is given with its conserved first and last residue. D genes are given only for firm matches.

v_call	j_call	d_call	cdr3_aa
TRBV29-1	TRBJ2-7	.	CSVEQGSDYEQYF
TRBV7-6	TRBJ2-1	.	CASSSTPQGYNEQFF
TRBV4-1	TRBJ1-6	.	CASSQPSGGREDSYNSPLHF
TRBV27	TRBJ2-5	TRBD1	CASSVGTASRTQYF
TRBV11-2	TRBJ2-5	TRBD1	CASTLGQLRKTQYF
TRBV6-4	TRBJ2-5	.	CASSEERVPSETQYF
TRBV5-1	TRBJ2-2	TRBD1	CASSFGTGNTGELFF
TRBV19	TRBJ1-5	.	CASSIGQNQPQHF
TRBV7-2	TRBJ1-5	TRBD1	CASSLGGTGGSQPQHF
TRBV5-1	TRBJ2-1	.	CASSLGQGGNNEQFF
TRBV10-1	TRBJ2-7	.	CASSSSRTRSSYEQYF
TRBV5-1	TRBJ2-2	.	CASSLENTANTGELFF
TRBV6-6	TRBJ1-2	TRBD1	CASSRDRFYYGYTF
TRBV6-5	TRBJ1-1	TRBD1	CASSSGTGYGDTEAFF
TRBV24-1	TRBJ2-5	TRBD2	CATSDGGVESQYF
TRBV30	TRBJ1-5	.	CAWSGLGRQPQHF
TRBV15	TRBJ2-7	TRBD1	CATSQDRGHYEQYF
TRBV25-1	TRBJ2-2	.	CASSDTGFGTGELFF
TRBV5-4	TRBJ1-1	TRBD1	CASSLDWQGGAFF
TRBV27	TRBJ2-5	TRBD1	CASSWTGRDQETQYF
TRBV10-2	TRBJ2-3	TRBD2	CASSEVPSGGRNSDTQYF
TRBV6-2/TRBV6-3	TRBJ1-5	.	CASSYRELGQFSNQPQHF
TRBV2	TRBJ1-1	TRBD1	CASSRQGTGTEAFF
TRBV6-1	TRBJ1-5	.	CASSDAGYSNQPQHF
TRBV24-1	TRBJ2-1	TRBD2	CATSEPTSGGAHEQFF
TRBV19	TRBJ1-4	.	CASSRRGSTNEKLFF
TRBV6-1	TRBJ1-2	.	CASSEDGTGRLDYGYTF
TRBV6-5	TRBJ2-1	.	CASSQRAAYNEQFF
TRBV2	TRBJ2-7	.	CASSLGEVGRQYF
TRBV7-6	TRBJ1-2	.	CASSPTGRGYGYTF
TRBV9	TRBJ2-1	TRBD1	CASSVGQGSSEQFF
TRBV2	TRBJ1-1	.	CASSEDPMGGWRTEAFF
TRBV6-5	TRBJ1-2	.	CASSFEGGGYGYTF